The 10 T cell receptor beta chains below all came from one sample that was sequenced in a study of cytomegalovirus exposure and HLA in healthy donors. The primer mix had 60 Vbeta and 13 Jbeta primers. Sequencing was performed with immunoSEQ multiplex PCR; in TCRdb, only in-frame clones are kept and a portion is missing. The sample contains about 100,000 clones, about three quarters of which appear only once. Specimen: PBMCs. The receptors were sampled from a female donor in good health and CMV-seropositive.

The V gene is TRBV5-1, the J gene TRBJ1-1; D is possibly TRBD1 (6 bases). Germline loops: CDR1 SGHRS, CDR2 YFSETQ. This CDR3 region has 16 residues. V lost 0 bases and J 1 base, leaving 13 bases between the germline ends. CDR3 DNA: TGCGCCAGCAGCTTGGACCCGACAGGCCCGAACACTGAAGCTTTCTTT. Its protein is CASSLDPTGPNTEAFF. The whole variable domain, filled in from reference TRBV5-1 and TRBJ1-1, reads KAGVTQTPRYLIKTRGQQVTLSCSPISGHRSVSWYQQTPGQGLQFLFEYFSETQRNKGNFPGRFSGRQFSNSRSEMNVSTLELGDSALYLCASSLDPTGPNTEAFFGQGTRLTVV.

This clone appeared once. The chain couples TRBV7-3 to TRBJ2-5, with 9 bases identical to TRBD2. V lost 5 bases and J lost 5; bases outside the gene matches: 12. There are 16 residues in the CDR3. CDR1 and CDR2 (germline): SGHTA, FQGTGA. This CDR3 is CASSPRAGGLWETQYF. The CDR3 DNA reads TGTGCCAGCAGCCCCCGAGCGGGGGGCCTGTGGGAGACCCAGTACTTC.

CDR3 amino acids: CASSIGATGFYGYTF. The CDR3 DNA reads TGTGCCAGTAGTATCGGGGCGACAGGATTCTATGGCTACACCTTC. The chain links TRBV19 to TRBJ1-2, with D perhaps matching TRBD1 (6 bases). Trimming removed 3 bases at V and 4 bases at J, with 15 bases between. The CDR3 covers 15 residues. Germline lookup yields CDR1 LNHDA and CDR2 SQIVND (reference sequence).

This sequence joins TRBV19 and TRBJ2-3, with D possibly being TRBD1 (6 bases). V was trimmed by 4 bases and J by 3 bases, leaving 17 bases between them. In germline, CDR1 is LNHDA, CDR2 SQIVND (reference sequence). This CDR3 has 16 amino acids. This CDR3 reads CASSKYRALRTDTQYF. In DNA, the CDR3 is TGTGCCAGTAGTAAATACAGGGCCTTAAGGACAGATACGCAGTATTTT.

The V and J genes are TRBV18 and TRBJ1-2, with TRBD1 matching 9 bases. Per germline, CDR1 KGHSH and CDR2 LQKENI. This CDR3 comprises 19 residues. V dropped 2 bases and J dropped 4; count of bases not matched to a gene: 17. The CDR3 DNA reads TGTGCCAGCTCACCAGCCTCCGGGACAGGGCTTATCAGGGGCTATGGCTACACCTTC. Protein product: CASSPASGTGLIRGYGYTF. Variable domain in full (rest from reference TRBV18 and TRBJ1-2): NAGVMQNPRHLVRRRGQEARLRCSPMKGHSHVYWYRQLPEEGLKFMVYLQKENIIDESGMPKERFSAEFPKEGPSILRIQQVVRGDSAAYFCASSPASGTGLIRGYGYTFGSGTRLTVV.

This clone occurred a few times. V gene TRBV6-1 combines with J gene TRBJ2-1, with 8 bases lining up with TRBD2. Germline V gives CDR1 MNHNS, CDR2 SASEGT. The CDR3 is 19 residues long. V gave up 0 bases and J gave up 1 base; unmatched junction bases: 11. In DNA form, the CDR3 reads TGTGCCAGCAGTGAAGCGGAAACCCAGCGGGGGTATTCCTACAATGAGCAGTTCTTC. This translates into CASSEAETQRGYSYNEQFF.

J is TRBJ2-5 and V is TRBV10-3; 10 nucleotides agree with TRBD2. V was clipped by 10 bases and J by 5 bases; unmatched bases: 7. CDR3 size: 13 residues. Germline values: CDR1 ENHRY, CDR2 SYGVKD. The CDR3 region has the DNA TGTGCCACCTGGACTAGCGGAAATGAGACCCAGTACTTC. Translating gives CATWTSGNETQYF.

The gene calls are TRBV2 and TRBJ1-1; possible D gene TRBD1, 5 bases. The germline V and J ends were trimmed by 6 bases and 1 base, with 15 bases remaining between them. The CDR3 is made up of 15 amino acids. The V gene's germline CDR1 is SNHLY and CDR2 FYNNEI. CDR3 sequence: CASSQAPDRNTEAFF. In DNA, the CDR3 is TGTGCCAGCAGCCAGGCACCCGACAGGAACACTGAAGCTTTCTTT.

The rearrangement links TRBV2 to TRBJ2-6; possibly TRBD2 for D (5 bases). The CDR3 spans 17 residues. CDR1 and CDR2 from the germline V gene are SNHLY and FYNNEI. The V end lost 6 bases, the J end lost 1 base, and 16 bases lay between the germline ends. CDR3 protein: CASSQLIGVSGANVLTF. For the CDR3, the DNA is TGTGCCAGCAGCCAACTTATCGGGGTATCTGGGGCCAACGTCCTGACTTTC.

The rearrangement uses TRBV7-9 and TRBJ2-1; D perhaps matches TRBD2 (6 bases). Trimming shortened V by 5 bases and J by 6 bases, and 17 bases separated the two germline ends. From germline, CDR1 is SEHNR and CDR2 FQNEAQ (reference sequence). The CDR3 sequence is 15 residues long. CDR3: CASSTMGGPGNEQFF. Written as DNA, the CDR3 is TGTGCCAGCAGCACGATGGGGGGTCCGGGCAATGAGCAGTTCTTC.